Each of the 3 T cell receptor beta chains below was sequenced from the same sample in a study of shared clonotypes between healthy human individuals. TCRdb keeps only in-frame clones here, not all; method: immunoSEQ multiplex PCR. Among approximately 1.4 million clones listed, 98% were seen once. The specimen sequenced was naive CD4+ T cells sorted from blood. Subset here: CD45RA+ positively selected. The receptors derive from a man aged 25-45 years in good health.

The V and J genes are TRBV5-4 and TRBJ1-1, with TRBD1 matching 9 bases. J gave up 5 bases and V 5 bases, and 4 bases lay outside the gene matches. This CDR3 is built from 13 residues. CDR1 is SGHNT, CDR2 YYREEE, per germline (reference sequence). The CDR3 sequence is CASRDDRGTEAFF. CDR3 nucleotide sequence: TGTGCCAGCAGAGACGACAGGGGGACTGAAGCTTTCTTT.

The J gene is TRBJ2-7, the V gene TRBV21-1; the table assigns TRBD1, which was not confirmed against the DNA. TRBV21-1 is designated a pseudogene. This CDR3 is built from 15 residues. CDR3 protein: CASSKGLGQNYEQYF. The DNA for the CDR3 is TGTGCCAGCAGCAAAGGGCTGGGACAGAACTACGAGCAGTACTTC.

This chain joins TRBV7-2 and TRBJ2-7; no firm D call. Germline V gene lookup returns CDR1 SGHTA and CDR2 FQGNSA. V gave up 5 bases and J gave up 2 bases, with 7 bases separating them. The length of the CDR3 is 12 residues. In DNA form, the CDR3 reads TGTGCCAGCAGCCACCTCACCTACGAGCAGTACTTC. As protein: CASSHLTYEQYF.